The 20 T cell receptor beta chains in this list originate from one sample, sequenced in a study of blood T cell repertoires in COVID-19. TCRdb's table, derived via immunoSEQ multiplex PCR, lists solely in-frame clones and lacks some. The sample comprises around 200,000 clones, around 86% of which are singletons, and 4.4% rests with the top ten. Sequencing was done on a sample of peripheral blood. All receptors come from a man aged 50 to 60 with acute or convalescent COVID-19.

The chain couples TRBV15 to TRBJ2-2, with 7 positions matching TRBD1. Germline V gives CDR1 LNHNV, CDR2 YYDKDF (reference sequence). The CDR3 totals 14 residues. V shed 1 base, J shed 7 bases, and the junction held 3 bases outside the gene matches. CDR3 DNA: TGTGCCACCAGCAGAGGCCGGGACAGCGGGGAGCTGTTTTTT. Its translation: CATSRGRDSGELFF.

This clone was found a few times. The V call is TRBV7-9, the J call TRBJ1-3; 8 positions agree with TRBD1. This CDR3 is built from 14 residues. Per the germline V gene, CDR1 is SEHNR and CDR2 is FQNEAQ (reference sequence). The trim removed 5 bases at V and 4 bases at J, leaving 4 bases unmatched. CDR3 region: CASSLRTGGNTIYF. DNA for the CDR3: TGTGCCAGCAGCCTCAGGACAGGGGGAAACACCATATATTTT.

The chain combines TRBV11-2 with TRBJ1-4; 8 bases are a match to TRBD1. The CDR3 spans 15 residues. From germline, CDR1 is SGHAT and CDR2 FQNNGV. The ends lost 5 bases at V and 7 bases at J; junction bases unmatched: 9. The CDR3 sequence is CASSRPTGGAEKLFF. The CDR3 DNA follows: TGTGCCAGCAGCCGCCCTACAGGGGGGGCTGAAAAACTGTTTTTT. Supplemented by reference TRBV11-2 and TRBJ1-4, the full variable domain reads EAGVAQSPRYKIIEKRQSVAFWCNPISGHATLYWYQQILGQGPKLLIQFQNNGVVDDSQLPKDRFSAERLKGVDSTLKIQPAKLEDSAVYLCASSRPTGGAEKLFFGSGTQLSVL.

The sample holds one count of this clone. The rearrangement uses TRBV9 and TRBJ1-2; D unresolved. CDR1 is SGDLS, CDR2 YYNGEE, per germline. The CDR3 extends over 10 amino acids. Trimming pared 3 bases from V and 8 bases from J, leaving 5 bases between. CDR3: CASSGGGYTF. The CDR3 DNA follows: TGTGCCAGCAGCGGCGGGGGCTACACCTTC.

The chain uses TRBV7-3 and TRBJ2-1, with 7 bases fitting TRBD2. The ends lost 5 bases at V and 5 bases at J; junction bases unmatched: 9. Germline V gene data show CDR1 as SGHTA and CDR2 as FQGTGA. There are 15 residues in the CDR3. Here the CDR3 reads CASSPHGGSDNEQFF. For the CDR3, the DNA is TGTGCCAGCAGCCCCCACGGGGGGTCGGACAATGAGCAGTTCTTC.

V and J are TRBV27 and TRBJ2-5; 10 bases match TRBD2. The germline CDR1 and CDR2 sequences are MNHEY and SMNVEV (reference sequence). V lost 5 bases, J lost 1 base, and 4 bases stayed unmatched. The CDR3 loop spans 15 amino acids. Here the CDR3 reads CASSPGLASQETQYF. CDR3 DNA sequence: TGTGCCAGCAGTCCGGGACTAGCGAGCCAAGAGACCCAGTACTTC.

This chain uses TRBV5-6 with TRBJ1-6; a possible D gene is TRBD1 (6 bases). The germline V and J ends were trimmed by 4 bases and 14 bases, with 16 bases remaining between them. The CDR3 is 13 amino acids. From germline, CDR1 is SGHDT and CDR2 YYEEEE. This CDR3 is CASSLRTVGTLHF. The CDR3 coding sequence is TGTGCCAGCAGCCTGCGGACAGTGGGCACCCTCCACTTT.

The chain carries TRBV2 and TRBJ1-4, with D perhaps matching TRBD1 (5 bases). The V and J ends lost 5 bases and 0 bases respectively, with 10 bases between them. The CDR3 has 15 amino acids. Germline values: CDR1 SNHLY, CDR2 FYNNEI. This chain's CDR3 is CASSRGFSTNEKLFF. The CDR3, as DNA: TGTGCCAGCAGTCGGGGGTTTTCAACTAATGAAAAACTGTTTTTT.

V usage is TRBV5-1 and J usage is TRBJ2-7, with D perhaps TRBD2 (5 bases). The CDR3 contains 15 residues. Per germline, CDR1 SGHRS and CDR2 YFSETQ. V was trimmed by 0 bases and J by 2 bases, leaving 12 bases between them. The CDR3 spells CASSLDGTGTYEQYF. In nucleotides, the CDR3 is TGCGCCAGCAGCTTGGACGGAACCGGGACCTACGAGCAGTACTTC.

The J gene is TRBJ2-7, the V gene TRBV19; the D gene is possibly TRBD1 (6 bases). Germline V gene lookup returns CDR1 LNHDA and CDR2 SQIVND (reference sequence). The germline V and J ends were trimmed by 6 bases and 4 bases, with 13 bases remaining between them. The CDR3 sequence is 13 residues long. In DNA, the CDR3 is TGTGCCAGTAGACCGGGACAATCATACGAGCAGTACTTC. Translation: CASRPGQSYEQYF.

This chain joins TRBV24-1 and TRBJ2-1; TRBD2 matches at 11 bases. Germline lookup yields CDR1 KGHDR and CDR2 SFDVKD. CDR3 length: 19 residues. V lost 3 bases to trimming and J lost 5 bases; unmatched junction nucleotides: 14. DNA of the CDR3: TGTGCCACCAGTGATATACTAGCGGGGGCTCCCGGGGGGAACAATGAGCAGTTCTTC. Encoded protein: CATSDILAGAPGGNNEQFF.

This CDR3 reads CASSLEYSYEQYF. The DNA of the CDR3 is TGTGCCAGCAGCTTGGAATACTCCTACGAGCAGTACTTC. The chain is built from TRBV5-4 and TRBJ2-7; D uncertain. The CDR3 runs to 13 residues. Germline assignment: CDR1 SGHNT and CDR2 YYREEE (reference sequence). V dropped 0 bases and J dropped 0 bases, with 4 bases sitting between them.

V is TRBV7-9 and J is TRBJ1-4; 9 positions match TRBD1. CDR3 length: 16 amino acids. Germline V gene lookup returns CDR1 SEHNR and CDR2 FQNEAQ (reference sequence). After removal of 1 base from V and 1 base from J, the junction contained 1 base not matched to a gene. The CDR3 bases are TGTGCCAGCAGCTTAGGGGACAGGGAAACTAATGAAAAACTGTTTTTT. It translates to CASSLGDRETNEKLFF.

The sample holds a few counts of this clone. The chain joins TRBV9 to TRBJ1-2; 11 nucleotides agree with TRBD1. The CDR3 is made up of 15 amino acids. Per the germline V gene, CDR1 is SGDLS and CDR2 is YYNGEE. Trimming took 2 bases from V and 8 from J; bases not matched to a gene: 8. CDR3 residues: CASSVRGQGALGYTF. In DNA, the CDR3 is TGTGCCAGCAGCGTTAGAGGACAGGGGGCCCTGGGCTACACCTTC. Full variable domain (outside the CDR3, taken from reference TRBV9 and TRBJ1-2): DSGVTQTPKHLITATGQRVTLRCSPRSGDLSVYWYQQSLDQGLQFLIQYYNGEERAKGNILERFSAQQFPDLHSELNLSSLELGDSALYFCASSVRGQGALGYTFGSGTRLTVV.

V gene TRBV2 combines with J gene TRBJ1-5; 9 nucleotides match TRBD1. With 6 bases clipped from V and 2 bases from J, the junction kept 2 bases outside the gene matches. CDR3 length: 14 amino acids. CDR1 SNHLY and CDR2 FYNNEI come from the germline V gene. This chain's CDR3 is CASRRQGGNQPQHF. CDR3 coding DNA: TGTGCCAGCAGGCGACAGGGGGGCAATCAGCCCCAGCATTTT. The whole variable domain, filled in from reference TRBV2 and TRBJ1-5, reads EPEVTQTPSHQVTQMGQEVILRCVPISNHLYFYWYRQILGQKVEFLVSFYNNEISEKSEIFDDQFSVERPDGSNFTLKIRSTKLEDSAMYFCASRRQGGNQPQHFGDGTRLSIL.

This clone was counted a few times. The genes are TRBV19 and TRBJ1-5; D might be TRBD1 (6 bases). Germline values: CDR1 LNHDA, CDR2 SQIVND (reference sequence). Trimming took 3 bases from V and 7 from J, leaving 13 bases between them. The CDR3 runs 14 residues. Here the CDR3 DNA reads TGTGCCAGTAGTATGAGACAGGCTTTCCAGCCCCAGCATTTT. Translation gives CASSMRQAFQPQHF.

Concerning this clone: This specimen includes other DNA sequences encoding the same CDR3. The chain employs TRBV2 and TRBJ1-5; TRBD1 agrees at 7 bases. Germline-derived CDR1 and CDR2 are SNHLY and FYNNEI. The CDR3 has 14 residues. V lost 4 bases to trimming and J lost 2 bases; unmatched junction nucleotides: 2. CDR3 protein: CASSGQGGNQPQHF. The CDR3 DNA reads as TGTGCCAGCAGTGGACAGGGAGGCAATCAGCCCCAGCATTTT.

The rearrangement joins TRBV18 to TRBJ2-7; 10 nucleotides line up with TRBD2. The CDR3 consists of 15 residues. CDR1 is KGHSH, CDR2 LQKENI, per germline. With V trimmed by 3 bases and J by 5 bases, 7 bases remained unmatched. The CDR3 DNA reads as TGTGCCAGCTCACCCCTCGGACTAGCGGCCAACGAGCAGTACTTC. Translation gives CASSPLGLAANEQYF.

The chain links TRBV5-8 to TRBJ1-2; 9 bases line up with TRBD1. Germline CDR1 and CDR2: SGHTS and YDEGEE. Trimming removed 4 bases from V and 4 bases from J; junction bases left unmatched: 8. This CDR3 contains 15 residues. Here the CDR3 DNA reads TGTGCCAGCAGCCCCCGGACAGGGGTCCCCTATGGCTACACCTTC. Amino acid sequence: CASSPRTGVPYGYTF.

The rearrangement joins TRBV18 to TRBJ1-1, with 8 bases matching TRBD1. The CDR3 extends over 15 amino acids. V gave up 5 bases and J gave up 2 bases; unmatched junction bases: 7. The germline V gene encodes CDR1 KGHSH and CDR2 LQKENI. This CDR3 is CASSAYRGINTEAFF. In DNA, the CDR3 is TGTGCCAGCTCAGCCTACAGGGGGATAAACACTGAAGCTTTCTTT.